This paragraph covers one TCR beta chain sequence. No antigen is known for it. J lost 5 bases, V lost 1 base, and 3 bases had no gene match. The CDR3 runs to 14 residues. Germline-derived CDR1 and CDR2 are MNHEY and SMNVEV (reference sequence). Sequenced material consisted of expressed TCRB transcripts (all of the isolated RNA was reverse transcribed). TCRdb's copy holds only in-frame clones and misses some; the assay was immunoSEQ multiplex PCR. The sample has 280,000 or so clones; over 12% are singletons. This specimen comes from a study of beta chain features in type 1 diabetes. Findings of the study overall: VDJ junctions from patients with type 1 diabetes contained fewer insertions and more deletions. TCRB CDR3s were moderately but significantly shorter in Type 1 diabetes patients in all four CD4+ subsets. Sequencing used cDNA, and cells with high TCR expression could therefore be over-represented.

Using CD45RO/CCR7/CD25/CD127/CD95/CD27, CD4+ naive, central memory, regulatory and stem cell-like memory cells were sorted. Specimen: naive CD4+ T cells from blood. This sequence originates from a man in his late teens or twenties with type 1 diabetes. The rearrangement uses TRBV27 and TRBJ2-3; 7 bases match TRBD1. The CDR3 here is CASSLWDRQDTQYF. The CDR3 DNA reads as TGTGCCAGCAGTTTATGGGACAGACAAGATACGCAGTATTTT.